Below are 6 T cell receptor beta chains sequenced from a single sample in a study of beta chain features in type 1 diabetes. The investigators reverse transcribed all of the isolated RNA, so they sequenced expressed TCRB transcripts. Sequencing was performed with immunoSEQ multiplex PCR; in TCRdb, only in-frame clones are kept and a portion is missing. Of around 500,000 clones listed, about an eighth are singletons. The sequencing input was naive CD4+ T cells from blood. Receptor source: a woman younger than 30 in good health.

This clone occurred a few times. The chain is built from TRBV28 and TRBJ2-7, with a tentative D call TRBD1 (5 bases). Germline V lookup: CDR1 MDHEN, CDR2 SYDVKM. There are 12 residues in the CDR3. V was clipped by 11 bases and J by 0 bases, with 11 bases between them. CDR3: CAQQVYSYEQYV. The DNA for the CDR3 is TGTGCCCAACAGGTCTACTCCTACGAGCAGTACGTC.

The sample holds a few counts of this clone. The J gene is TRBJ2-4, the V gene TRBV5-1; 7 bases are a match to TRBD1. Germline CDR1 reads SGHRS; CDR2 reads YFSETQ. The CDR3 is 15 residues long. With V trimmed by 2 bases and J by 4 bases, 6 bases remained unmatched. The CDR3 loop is CASSFGQVEKNIQYF. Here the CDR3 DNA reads TGCGCCAGCAGCTTCGGACAGGTAGAGAAAAACATTCAGTACTTC.

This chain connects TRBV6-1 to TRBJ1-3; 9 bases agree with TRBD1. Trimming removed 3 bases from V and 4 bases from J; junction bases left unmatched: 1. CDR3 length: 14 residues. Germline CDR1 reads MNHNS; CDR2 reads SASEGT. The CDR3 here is CASSEGQGGNTIYF. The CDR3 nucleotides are TGTGCCAGCAGTGAGGGACAGGGAGGAAACACCATATATTTT.

The DNA of the CDR3 is TGTGCCAGCAGCCCTCTGGACAGGGCCACTGGGGCCAACGTCCTGACTTTC. This gives the protein CASSPLDRATGANVLTF. The chain uses TRBV9 and TRBJ2-6; 8 bases are shared with TRBD1. The V and J ends lost 4 bases and 2 bases, in that order; junction bases with no gene match: 8. Germline V gives CDR1 SGDLS, CDR2 YYNGEE. The CDR3 is made up of 17 amino acids.

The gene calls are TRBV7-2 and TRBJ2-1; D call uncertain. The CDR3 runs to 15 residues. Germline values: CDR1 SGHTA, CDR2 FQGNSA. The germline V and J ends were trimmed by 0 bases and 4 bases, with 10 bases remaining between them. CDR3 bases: TGTGCCAGCAGCTTAGCGGCTGGGCAGTACAATGAGCAGTTCTTC. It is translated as CASSLAAGQYNEQFF.

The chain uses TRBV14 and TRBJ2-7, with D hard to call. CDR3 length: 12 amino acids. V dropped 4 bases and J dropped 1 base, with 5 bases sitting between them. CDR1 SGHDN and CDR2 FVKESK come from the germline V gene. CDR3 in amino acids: CASSPASYEQYF. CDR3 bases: TGTGCCAGCAGCCCGGCTTCCTACGAGCAGTACTTC.